This T cell receptor (beta chain) was identified in a study of cytomegalovirus exposure and HLA in healthy donors. The overall study: In a later analysis, it was reported that the 110 or so validation repertoires had been produced on the same platform as the 670 or so repertoires belonging to the first cohort.

Overall study findings and caveats: The study found most TCR sequences rare, yet found some public TCRs in many donors. A few chains linked to CMV were shown in vitro to be specific for CMV antigens. Among TCR beta chains, those listed as cytomegalovirus-associated numbered fewer than 200.

Using immunoSEQ multiplex PCR, the repertoire was profiled, and TCRdb retains in-frame clones only, with some absent. The sample shows about 120,000 clones, 95% to 97% of them seen only once. Germline V gene data show CDR1 as LGHNA and CDR2 as YNFKEQ. CDR3 length equals 16 residues. V dropped 1 base and J dropped 5; count of bases not matched to a gene: 8. Points on this clone: Its antigen is not identified.

V usage is TRBV4-2 and J usage is TRBJ1-5; 7 positions match TRBD1. Material for sequencing was PBMCs. The sequence came from a man aged 18 to 30 in good health and CMV-seronegative. CDR3 sequence reads: CASSQVGWQGDQPQHF. The CDR3 DNA reads TGTGCCAGCAGCCAAGTAGGCTGGCAGGGGGATCAGCCCCAGCATTTT.